Listed here are 14 T cell receptor beta chains from one sample, sequenced in a study of blood T cell repertoires in COVID-19. The repertoire was sequenced with immunoSEQ multiplex PCR; TCRdb's copy has only in-frame clones and lacks some. The sample has approximately 14,000 clones, 80% to 85% seen once; the top ten hold about 9%. The sequenced material came from peripheral blood. These receptors came from a human donor in a cohort sampled during active COVID-19.

The J gene is TRBJ2-1, the V gene TRBV6-1, with 10 bases fitting TRBD2. The length of the CDR3 is 15 residues. The V gene end was trimmed by 1 base and the J gene end by 4 bases; junction bases not matched to a gene: 1. The V gene's germline CDR1 is MNHNS and CDR2 SASEGT. As DNA, the CDR3 is TGTGCCAGCAGTGAAGATAGCGGGAGGTACAATGAGCAGTTCTTC. Its translation: CASSEDSGRYNEQFF.

The rearrangement joins TRBV29-1 to TRBJ2-1; 10 positions match TRBD2. Germline V CDR1 and CDR2: SQVTM, ANQGSEA. With 7 bases clipped from V and 6 bases from J, the junction kept 9 bases outside the gene matches. This CDR3 comprises 14 residues. The CDR3 DNA sequence: TGCAGCGCCACTCTTTCTAGCGGGAGCAATGAGCAGTTCTTC. This translates into CSATLSSGSNEQFF.

The gene calls are TRBV19 and TRBJ2-3; D possibly corresponds to TRBD2 (5 bases). Germline-derived CDR1 and CDR2 are LNHDA and SQIVND (reference sequence). V lost 1 base, J lost 4 bases, and 9 bases lay in between. The CDR3 loop spans 14 amino acids. The CDR3 DNA reads TGTGCCAGTAGTATAGGCCCGGGGTCAGATACGCAGTATTTT. This codes for CASSIGPGSDTQYF.

J is TRBJ1-5 and V is TRBV5-4, with D unresolved. This CDR3 comprises 13 residues. V lost 0 bases, J lost 7 bases, and 8 bases lay in between. From germline, CDR1 is SGHNT and CDR2 YYREEE (reference sequence). This CDR3 reads CASSLGGDQPQHF. The CDR3 nucleotides are TGTGCCAGCAGCTTGGGGGGAGACCAGCCCCAGCATTTT.

The V and J genes are TRBV14 and TRBJ2-3; possibly TRBD2 for D (7 bases). The CDR3 covers 17 residues. V was shortened by 2 bases and J by 6 bases, with 21 bases between the two germline ends. CDR1 SGHDN and CDR2 FVKESK come from the germline V gene. The CDR3 DNA reads TGTGCCAGCAGCCAATCTAGGGGGGGATTCGGGCTGGATACGCAGTATTTT. It encodes CASSQSRGGFGLDTQYF.

This clone showed up just once. This chain joins TRBV5-1 and TRBJ2-3, with 7 positions matching TRBD2. This CDR3 has 16 residues. Germline V gene data show CDR1 as SGHRS and CDR2 as YFSETQ. V dropped 1 base and J dropped 4; count of bases not matched to a gene: 9. The CDR3 nucleotides read TGCGCCAGCAGCTTGTCTGCAGGGAGGGTGGCAGATACGCAGTATTTT. Translation: CASSLSAGRVADTQYF. The full variable domain, completed using reference TRBV5-1 and TRBJ2-3, is KAGVTQTPRYLIKTRGQQVTLSCSPISGHRSVSWYQQTPGQGLQFLFEYFSETQRNKGNFPGRFSGRQFSNSRSEMNVSTLELGDSALYLCASSLSAGRVADTQYFGPGTRLTVL.

Only a few counts were recorded for this clone. V and J are TRBV27 and TRBJ2-5; a possible D gene is TRBD2 (5 bases). Germline V gene data show CDR1 as MNHEY and CDR2 as SMNVEV (reference sequence). The CDR3 is 11 amino acids. Trimming removed 7 bases at V and 5 bases at J, with 8 bases between. CDR3 nucleotides: TGTGCCAGCACTAGAGGGGAGACCCAGTACTTC. This encodes CASTRGETQYF.

The J gene is TRBJ2-3, the V gene TRBV11-2, with D perhaps TRBD1 (6 bases). The CDR3 totals 17 residues. V lost 1 base and J lost 0, with 14 bases in between. Looked up from germline, CDR1 is SGHAT and CDR2 is FQNNGV. The CDR3: CASSLGVWGLSTDTQYF. The CDR3 bases are TGTGCCAGCAGCTTAGGGGTTTGGGGGCTAAGCACAGATACGCAGTATTTT.

J is TRBJ2-5 and V is TRBV5-5; TRBD2 agrees at 11 bases. The V gene end was trimmed by 4 bases and the J gene end by 5 bases; junction bases not matched to a gene: 7. The CDR3 is 15 residues long. CDR1 and CDR2 from the germline V gene are SGHKS and YYEKEE (reference sequence). CDR3 loop: CASSVSGRAWETQYF. The CDR3 region has the DNA TGTGCCAGCAGCGTTAGCGGGAGGGCTTGGGAGACCCAGTACTTC. The whole variable domain, filled in from reference TRBV5-5 and TRBJ2-5, reads DAGVTQSPTHLIKTRGQQVTLRCSPISGHKSVSWYQQVLGQGPQFIFQYYEKEERGRGNFPDRFSARQFPNYSSELNVNALLLGDSALYLCASSVSGRAWETQYFGPGTRLLVL.

A few counts support this clone. The chain joins TRBV6-6 to TRBJ1-2; TRBD1 matches 9 bases. The J segment lost 1 base and the V segment lost 5 bases, leaving 8 bases of the junction unmatched. This CDR3 region has 16 residues. Germline V gene data show CDR1 as MNHNY and CDR2 as SVGAGI (reference sequence). CDR3 nucleotides: TGTGCCAGCAGTAAACTCGGGACAGGGCTTAACTATGGCTACACCTTC. It is translated as CASSKLGTGLNYGYTF.

J is TRBJ1-1 and V is TRBV5-4; weak D call: TRBD1 (5 bases). Germline lookup yields CDR1 SGHNT and CDR2 YYREEE (reference sequence). Trimming took off 5 bases at V and 4 bases at J, with 12 bases between the two ends. This CDR3 has 13 amino acids. The CDR3 DNA is TGTGCCAGCAGTAATAGGGGTGGCACTGAAGCTTTCTTT. It codes for CASSNRGGTEAFF. Based on the CDR3 plus reference TRBV5-4 and TRBJ1-1, the full variable domain is ETGVTQSPTHLIKTRGQQVTLRCSSQSGHNTVSWYQQALGQGPQFIFQYYREEENGRGNFPPRFSGLQFPNYSSELNVNALELDDSALYLCASSNRGGTEAFFGQGTRLTVV.

The chain recombines TRBV20-1 with TRBJ2-5; TRBD1 might be the D (5 bases). The CDR3 extends over 11 amino acids. CDR1 is DFQATT and CDR2 is SNEGSKA in the germline V gene (reference sequence). Trimming cost V 5 bases and J 9 bases, with 13 bases left between them. The chain's CDR3 is CSAHLGVAQYF. CDR3 nucleotide sequence: TGCAGTGCTCACCTAGGGGTGGCCCAGTACTTC.

The rearrangement joins TRBV9 to TRBJ2-3; maybe TRBD2 (7 bases). Germline V CDR1 and CDR2: SGDLS, YYNGEE. The length of the CDR3 is 14 residues. V dropped 2 bases and J dropped 6 bases, with 13 bases sitting between them. The CDR3 reads CASSVGGAWDTQYF. CDR3 coding DNA: TGTGCCAGCAGCGTGGGGGGGGCATGGGATACGCAGTATTTT.

The chain recombines TRBV29-1 with TRBJ2-3; TRBD2 matches 7 bases. CDR1 and CDR2 from the germline V gene are SQVTM and ANQGSEA. J gave up 0 bases and V 6 bases, and 6 bases lay outside the gene matches. This CDR3 region has 14 residues. For the CDR3, the DNA is TGCAGCGTCGATCATAGCGGGAGCACAGATACGCAGTATTTT. It codes for CSVDHSGSTDTQYF.